A selection of T cell receptor beta chains follows, all from one sample in a study of blood T cell repertoires in COVID-19. Measured with immunoSEQ multiplex PCR; TCRdb has only the in-frame clones, and not every one. The sample consists of a few hundred thousand clones, 85% of them appearing once. The specimen was PBMCs or T cells enriched from blood (not recorded which). These receptors originate from a man aged 35 to 55 who had recovered from COVID-19. Each CDR3 is given without its conserved first and last residue. Only part of the rows carry a size: once, few, many, or a class if the clone is expanded.

ASSFDRAYNEQF TRBV11-2 NA TRBJ2-1
SASITGSSYEQY TRBV20-1 NA TRBJ2-7
ASSYGSGGGTEAF TRBV6-5 NA TRBJ1-1
ASSQDLGPGNTIY TRBV3-1/TRBV3-2 few TRBJ1-3
ASSYSGGTYNEQF TRBV6-5 NA TRBJ2-1
ASSLGSGEAF TRBV5-6 few TRBJ1-1
ASSYAGPNTEAF TRBV19 NA TRBJ1-1
ASSLAGTPPEAF TRBV5-1 NA TRBJ1-1
ASSPSDSRWQF TRBV18 NA TRBJ2-1
ASSSLESNQPQH TRBV6-2/TRBV6-3 NA TRBJ1-5
ASSLVGGGYGYT TRBV7-8 NA TRBJ1-2
ASSVVGRVSYNEQF TRBV9 NA TRBJ2-1
ATSPDWETQY TRBV19 NA TRBJ2-5
ASSSGLAGGPTDTQY TRBV5-4 NA TRBJ2-3
ASSQDEVNYGYT TRBV3-1/TRBV3-2 NA TRBJ1-2
ASGLTGSWEDTQY TRBV12-5 NA TRBJ2-3
ASSLQDRGTEAF TRBV5-1 few TRBJ1-1
ASTYNEEQF TRBV19 NA TRBJ2-1
ATSITSLADTQY TRBV24-1 NA TRBJ2-3
AISVSGTGGNSPLH TRBV10-3 NA TRBJ1-6
ASSYLDSDTQY TRBV6-5 NA TRBJ2-3
ASSQDAGLAGGAYEQY TRBV4-2 NA TRBJ2-7
ASSQAGVTEAF TRBV3-1/TRBV3-2 NA TRBJ1-1
ASSLDWGTGAMNTEAF TRBV13 NA TRBJ1-1
ASSHRTDGAEAF TRBV7-9 NA TRBJ1-1
ASSQTGGYEQY TRBV6-5 NA TRBJ2-7
ASSPSTGRGSGNTIY TRBV9 once TRBJ1-3